The 10 T cell receptor beta chains below come from one sample, sequenced in a study of blood T cell repertoires in COVID-19. The table came from immunoSEQ multiplex PCR; TCRdb's copy has only in-frame clones and leaves some out. The data show about 91,000 clones, with 88% seen just once and roughly 8.1% held by the top ten. The sample consisted of peripheral blood. The receptor source for this set is a woman aged 70-85 years with acute or convalescent COVID-19.

The chain couples TRBV19 to TRBJ1-1; 10 bases map to TRBD1. The CDR3 sequence is 17 residues long. With V trimmed by 5 bases and J by 1 base, 10 bases remained unmatched. Germline loops: CDR1 LNHDA, CDR2 SQIVND (reference sequence). For the CDR3, the DNA is TGTGCCAGTAGTTCCCAGGGACAGGGGAATAGGAACACTGAAGCTTTCTTT. Its translation is CASSSQGQGNRNTEAFF. The full variable domain, rest sourced from reference TRBV19 and TRBJ1-1, is DGGITQSPKYLFRKEGQNVTLSCEQNLNHDAMYWYRQDPGQGLRLIYYSQIVNDFQKGDIAEGYSVSREKKESFPLTVTSAQKNPTAFYLCASSSQGQGNRNTEAFFGQGTRLTVV.

CDR3 bases: TGCGCCAGCAGTGATGGTATCTCCGGTCCCGGGGAGCTGTTTTTT. Translating it yields CASSDGISGPGELFF. The V gene is TRBV10-2, the J gene TRBJ2-2; D is ambiguous. Trimming took off 3 bases at V and 6 bases at J, with 14 bases between the two ends. There are 15 residues in the CDR3. Germline V gene sequence: CDR1 WSHSY, CDR2 SAAADI.

The chain couples TRBV5-4 to TRBJ1-2; D is perhaps TRBD1 (5 bases). Germline CDR1 is SGHNT and CDR2 is YYREEE (reference sequence). The CDR3 consists of 14 residues. V gave up 3 bases and J gave up 6 bases, with 15 bases separating them. The CDR3 DNA reads TGTGCCAGCAGCTCTGGGGCAGGGATGGATGGCTACACCTTC. This gives the protein CASSSGAGMDGYTF.

The chain is built from TRBV19 and TRBJ2-3; D possibly corresponds to TRBD2 (6 bases). The CDR3 is 13 amino acids. From germline, CDR1 is LNHDA and CDR2 SQIVND (reference sequence). Between the trimmed V and J ends, which lost 3 bases and 3 bases, there was a span of 7 bases. The CDR3 reads CASSIGGTDTQYF. As DNA, the CDR3 is TGTGCCAGTAGTATCGGGGGTACAGATACGCAGTATTTT.

Worth noting for this clone: At one end, the junction sequence differs from germline, possibly due to a read error. J is TRBJ2-7 and V is TRBV2, with a weak D call TRBD1 (6 bases). The CDR3 spans 14 residues. Germline values: CDR1 SNHLY, CDR2 FYNNEI. The CDR3 reads CASSEDRRFYEQYF. In nucleotides, the CDR3 is TGTGCCAGCAGCGAAGACAGGCGTTTCTACGAGCAGTACTTC.

This clone was seen only a few times. The chain couples TRBV9 to TRBJ2-1, with 9 positions matching TRBD1. Per the germline V gene, CDR1 is SGDLS and CDR2 is YYNGEE. The CDR3 spans 15 residues. The J segment lost 8 bases and the V segment lost 1 base, leaving 7 bases of the junction unmatched. The CDR3 DNA sequence: TGTGCCAGCAGCGTATCCGGGACAGGGATGGATGAGCAGTTCTTC. Translated: CASSVSGTGMDEQFF.

This clone has just one count. The gene calls are TRBV6-5 and TRBJ1-1; no firm D call. Trimming left V 6 bases short and J 5 bases short, with 16 bases between. This CDR3 has 14 amino acids. CDR1 MNHEY and CDR2 SVGAGI come from the germline V gene. Here the CDR3 DNA reads TGTGCCAGCAGGACGATAGCAGCGGGGACTGAAGCTTTCTTT. It specifies CASRTIAAGTEAFF.

The rearrangement uses TRBV6-2 or TRBV6-3 and TRBJ1-5; 11 nucleotides match TRBD1. V lost 2 bases, J lost 7 bases, and 22 bases stayed unmatched. The CDR3 length is 21 residues. Germline values: CDR1 MNHEY, CDR2 SVGEGT. The CDR3 DNA sequence: TGTGCCAGCAGTTACGTGCATATCACCCCAGGACAGGGGGCGCCGAGGCAGCCCCAGCATTTT. Residues: CASSYVHITPGQGAPRQPQHF.

This clone was picked up a small number of times. The J gene is TRBJ1-1, the V gene TRBV19; D might be TRBD1 (5 bases). The CDR3 covers 15 residues. Between the trimmed V and J ends, which lost 1 base and 4 bases, there was a span of 13 bases. The germline V gene encodes CDR1 LNHDA and CDR2 SQIVND (reference sequence). The CDR3: CASSIGLGEGTEAFF. CDR3 DNA: TGTGCCAGTAGTATAGGGCTAGGGGAAGGCACTGAAGCTTTCTTT.

This sequence joins TRBV7-3 and TRBJ2-3; 12 bases fit TRBD2. V gave up 5 bases and J gave up 3 bases; unmatched junction bases: 9. This CDR3 has 17 amino acids. CDR1 and CDR2 (germline): SGHTA, FQGTGA. The CDR3 protein is CASSPSGGARSTDTQYF. The CDR3, as DNA: TGTGCCAGCAGCCCTAGCGGGGGGGCTCGATCGACAGATACGCAGTATTTT.